This T cell receptor (beta chain) was identified in a study of shared clonotypes between healthy human individuals. The CDR3 runs 12 residues. CDR1 and CDR2 (germline): SNHLY, FYNNEI. Deletions cut 6 bases from V and 0 bases from J, with 4 bases between. TCRdb's copy holds only in-frame clones and misses some; the assay was immunoSEQ multiplex PCR. The sample consists of over a million clones, around 78% of them appearing once. Points on this clone: Its target is not known. Other DNA variants within this sample encode the same CDR3.

Findings of the study overall: The represented genetic and exposure-history diversity was limited by the small number of donors.

What was sequenced was memory CD4+ T cells from PBMCs. Subset here: CD45RA-negative fraction. V gene TRBV2 combines with J gene TRBJ2-3, with D unclear. The clonotype originates from a man aged 18-30 years in good health. Some clones in this sample may be carry-over from other donors' samples. CDR3 coding DNA: TGTGCCAGCAGCGATAGCACAGATACGCAGTATTTT. Its protein is CASSDSTDTQYF. Looking up the rest from reference TRBV2 and TRBJ2-3 gives the full variable domain: EPEVTQTPSHQVTQMGQEVILRCVPISNHLYFYWYRQILGQKVEFLVSFYNNEISEKSEIFDDQFSVERPDGSNFTLKIRSTKLEDSAMYFCASSDSTDTQYFGPGTRLTVL.